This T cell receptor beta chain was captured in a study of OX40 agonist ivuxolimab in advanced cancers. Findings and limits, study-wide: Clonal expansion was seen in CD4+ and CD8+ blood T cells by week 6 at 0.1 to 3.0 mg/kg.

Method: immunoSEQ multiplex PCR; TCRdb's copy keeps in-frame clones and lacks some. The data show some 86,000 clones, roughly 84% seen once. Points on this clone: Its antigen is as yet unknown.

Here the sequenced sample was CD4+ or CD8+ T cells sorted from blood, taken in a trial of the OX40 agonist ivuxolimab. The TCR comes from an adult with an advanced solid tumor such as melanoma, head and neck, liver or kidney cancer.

CDR3: CASSLSGGRGLYGYTF. CDR3 DNA sequence: TGTGCCAGCAGTTTATCGGGGGGCAGGGGCCTCTATGGCTACACCTTC. The chain employs TRBV28 and TRBJ1-2; D is possibly TRBD1 (6 bases). Germline CDR1 reads MDHEN; CDR2 reads SYDVKM. The CDR3 has 16 amino acids. V lost 1 base and J lost 4, with 16 bases in between.